The following is a T cell receptor (beta chain) sequence with its context. Clones were read by immunoSEQ multiplex PCR, and TCRdb kept only the in-frame ones, dropping some. The table includes around 220,000 clones, over 80% detected once. The entry originates in a study of blood T cell repertoires in COVID-19. V dropped 3 bases and J dropped 5 bases, with 8 bases sitting between them. The CDR3 covers 13 residues. Germline V gene sequence: CDR1 SGHKS, CDR2 YYEKEE (reference sequence). The TCR was taken from a woman aged 18 to 35 who had recovered from COVID-19. V gene TRBV5-5 combines with J gene TRBJ1-4, with D tentatively TRBD1 (5 bases). The material sequenced was PBMCs or T cells enriched from blood (not recorded which). CDR3 loop: CASSWGRNEKLFF. CDR3 bases: TGTGCCAGCAGCTGGGGGAGGAATGAAAAACTGTTTTTT.